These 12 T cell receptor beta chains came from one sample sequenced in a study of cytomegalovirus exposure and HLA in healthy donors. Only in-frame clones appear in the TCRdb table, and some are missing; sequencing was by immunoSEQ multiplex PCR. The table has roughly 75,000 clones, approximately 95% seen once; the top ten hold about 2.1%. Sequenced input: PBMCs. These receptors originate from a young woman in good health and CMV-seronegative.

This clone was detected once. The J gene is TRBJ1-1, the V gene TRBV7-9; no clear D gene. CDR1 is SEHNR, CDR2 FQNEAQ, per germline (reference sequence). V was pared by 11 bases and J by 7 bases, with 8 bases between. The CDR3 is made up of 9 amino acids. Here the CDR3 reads CAGGGEAFF. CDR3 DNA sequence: TGTGCCGGCGGAGGTGAAGCTTTCTTT.

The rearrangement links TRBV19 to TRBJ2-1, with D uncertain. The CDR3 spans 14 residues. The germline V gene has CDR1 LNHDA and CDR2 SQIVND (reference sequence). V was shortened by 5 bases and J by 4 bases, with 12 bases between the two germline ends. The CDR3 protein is CASSPERWYNEQFF. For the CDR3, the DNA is TGTGCCAGTAGTCCCGAGCGTTGGTACAATGAGCAGTTCTTC.

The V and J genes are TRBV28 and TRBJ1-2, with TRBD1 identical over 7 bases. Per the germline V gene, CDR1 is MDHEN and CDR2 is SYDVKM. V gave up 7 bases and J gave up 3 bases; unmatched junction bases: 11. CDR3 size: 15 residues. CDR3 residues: CASKTRQGLHYGYTF. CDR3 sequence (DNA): TGTGCCAGCAAAACCCGACAGGGATTGCACTATGGCTACACCTTC.

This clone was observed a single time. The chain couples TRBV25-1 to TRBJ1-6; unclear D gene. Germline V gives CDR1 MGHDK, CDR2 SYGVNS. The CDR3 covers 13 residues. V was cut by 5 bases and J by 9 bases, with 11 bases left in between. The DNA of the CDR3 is TGTGCCAGCAGTCCCCGGGGAACTTCACCCCTCCACTTT. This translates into CASSPRGTSPLHF.

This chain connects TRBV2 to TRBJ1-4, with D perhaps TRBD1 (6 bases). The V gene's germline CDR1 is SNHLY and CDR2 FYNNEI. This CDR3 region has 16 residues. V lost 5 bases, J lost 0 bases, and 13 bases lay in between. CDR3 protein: CASSWTAHTTNEKLFF. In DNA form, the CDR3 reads TGTGCCAGCAGTTGGACAGCGCATACAACTAATGAAAAACTGTTTTTT.

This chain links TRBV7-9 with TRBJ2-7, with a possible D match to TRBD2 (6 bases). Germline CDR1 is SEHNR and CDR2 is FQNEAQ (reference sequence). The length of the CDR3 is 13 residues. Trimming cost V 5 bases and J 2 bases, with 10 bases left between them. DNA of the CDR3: TGTGCCAGCAGCGCGGGACGGACCTACGAGCAGTACTTC. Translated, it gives CASSAGRTYEQYF. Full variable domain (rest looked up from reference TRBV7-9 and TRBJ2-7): DTGVSQNPRHKITKRGQNVTFRCDPISEHNRLYWYRQTLGQGPEFLTYFQNEAQLEKSRLLSDRFSAERPKGSFSTLEIQRTEQGDSAMYLCASSAGRTYEQYFGPGTRLTVT.

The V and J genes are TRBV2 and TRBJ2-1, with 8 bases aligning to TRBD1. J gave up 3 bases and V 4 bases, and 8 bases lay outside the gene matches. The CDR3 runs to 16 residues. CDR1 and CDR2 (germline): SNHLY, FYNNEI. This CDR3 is CASSASLDRDYNEQFF. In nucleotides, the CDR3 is TGTGCCAGCAGTGCCAGCCTGGACAGGGACTACAATGAGCAGTTCTTC.

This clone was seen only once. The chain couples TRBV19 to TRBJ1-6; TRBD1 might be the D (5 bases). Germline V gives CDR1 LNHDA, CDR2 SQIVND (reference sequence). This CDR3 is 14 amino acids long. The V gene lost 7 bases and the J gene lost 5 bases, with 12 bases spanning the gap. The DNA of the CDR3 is TGTGCCAGTAAGGCAGGGTCGGATAATTCACCCCTCCACTTT. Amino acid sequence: CASKAGSDNSPLHF. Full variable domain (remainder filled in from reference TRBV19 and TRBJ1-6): DGGITQSPKYLFRKEGQNVTLSCEQNLNHDAMYWYRQDPGQGLRLIYYSQIVNDFQKGDIAEGYSVSREKKESFPLTVTSAQKNPTAFYLCASKAGSDNSPLHFGNGTRLTVT.

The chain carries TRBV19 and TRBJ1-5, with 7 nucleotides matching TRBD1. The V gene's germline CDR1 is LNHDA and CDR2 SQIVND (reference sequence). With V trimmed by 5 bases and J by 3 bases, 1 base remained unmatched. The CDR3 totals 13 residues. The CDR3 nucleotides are TGTGCCAGTAGTGGACAGGACAATCAGCCCCAGCATTTT. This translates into CASSGQDNQPQHF.

CDR3 residues: CASSLLAESYNEQFF. In DNA, the CDR3 is TGTGCCAGCAGCTTACTAGCGGAGTCCTACAATGAGCAGTTCTTC. This chain links TRBV7-6 with TRBJ2-1; TRBD2 matches at 7 bases. This CDR3 contains 15 residues. V gave up 2 bases and J gave up 1 base; unmatched junction bases: 2. Germline values: CDR1 SGHVS, CDR2 FNYEAQ.

For the CDR3, the DNA is TGTGCCAGCAGGTGGACAGGGTCGAATGAGCAGTTCTTC. Protein sequence: CASRWTGSNEQFF. J is TRBJ2-1 and V is TRBV5-8; TRBD1 aligns across 8 bases. The germline gives CDR1 SGHTS, CDR2 YDEGEE. The J segment lost 7 bases and the V segment lost 5 bases, leaving 5 bases of the junction unmatched. The CDR3 is 13 amino acids.

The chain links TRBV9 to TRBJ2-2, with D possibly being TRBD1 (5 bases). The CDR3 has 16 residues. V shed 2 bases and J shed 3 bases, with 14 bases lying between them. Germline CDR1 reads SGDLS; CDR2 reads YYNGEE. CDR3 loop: CASSVGQQAYTGELFF. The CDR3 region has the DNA TGTGCCAGCAGCGTGGGGCAACAGGCCTACACCGGGGAGCTGTTTTTT.